This TCR beta chain is from a study of cytomegalovirus exposure and HLA in healthy donors. Overall study findings and caveats: 164 TCR beta chains were listed as cytomegalovirus-associated.

CDR1 is KGHSH and CDR2 is LQKENI in the germline V gene. This CDR3 has 16 residues. The V and J ends lost 0 bases and 11 bases, in that order; junction bases with no gene match: 15. With regard to this clone: Its antigen is unidentified.

Clones were read by immunoSEQ multiplex PCR, and TCRdb kept only the in-frame ones, dropping some. The data show roughly 270,000 clones, more than 75% seen once. The donors were in the approximately 120-subject validation cohort, distinct from the roughly 670-subject first cohort. The chain has TRBV18 and TRBJ1-1; 7 bases align to TRBD1. Sequencing input: PBMCs. This clonotype was sampled from a woman younger than 35 in good health and CMV-seronegative. The CDR3 DNA reads as TGTGCCAGCTCACCACCAGGAGCAGGGCAGGGGGGTATCGCTTTCTTT. This codes for CASSPPGAGQGGIAFF.